Below, 13 T cell receptor beta chains from the same sample are listed, as sequenced in a study of cytomegalovirus exposure and HLA in healthy donors. It was with 60 Vbeta and 13 Jbeta primers that the PCR ran. Measured with immunoSEQ multiplex PCR; TCRdb has only the in-frame clones, and not every one. Here the sample spans 90,000 to 120,000 clones, roughly four fifths being singletons. The sequenced sample was PBMCs. Source of these receptors: a male donor in good health and CMV-seropositive.

This chain links TRBV6-5 with TRBJ1-2; D is unclear. This CDR3 has 13 amino acids. V shed 5 bases and J shed 3 bases, with 10 bases lying between them. Germline V CDR1 and CDR2: MNHEY, SVGAGI. In DNA, the CDR3 is TGTGCCAGCAGTCCGGGTCCCTACTATGGCTACACCTTC. It specifies CASSPGPYYGYTF.

The sample holds one count of this clone. The chain couples TRBV21-1 to TRBJ1-6; the D call in the table, TRBD1, was not verified against the DNA. TRBV21-1 is a pseudogene. The CDR3 spans 19 residues. CDR3 sequence reads: CASSRAPPRTESYNSPLHF. DNA for the CDR3: TGTGCCAGCAGCAGAGCACCACCCCGGACAGAATCTTATAATTCACCCCTCCACTTT.

This clone has just a few counts. V gene TRBV4-1 combines with J gene TRBJ1-4, with D possibly matching TRBD1 (5 bases). Germline V gives CDR1 MGHRA, CDR2 YSYEKL. V lost 1 base and J 10 bases, leaving 13 bases between the germline ends. The CDR3 loop spans 14 amino acids. DNA of the CDR3: TGCGCCAGCAGCCAAGTGGGCGGACAAACAAAACTGTTTTTT. It yields the protein CASSQVGGQTKLFF.

This clone turned up a few times. This chain connects TRBV25-1 to TRBJ2-7; maybe TRBD2 (5 bases). CDR3 length equals 13 residues. In germline, CDR1 is MGHDK, CDR2 SYGVNS. V lost 4 bases, J lost 3 bases, and 10 bases lay in between. For the CDR3, the DNA is TGTGCCAGCAGTGGGTACGGGGTCTACGAGCAGTACTTC. Translating it yields CASSGYGVYEQYF.

The chain recombines TRBV2 with TRBJ1-6; tentative D call: TRBD1 (5 bases). Trimming cost V 7 bases and J 11 bases, with 18 bases left between them. CDR3 length: 14 amino acids. Germline CDR1 SNHLY, CDR2 FYNNEI. The CDR3 protein is CASTPDQGFTPLHF. The CDR3 DNA follows: TGTGCCAGCACTCCCGATCAGGGATTTACACCCCTCCACTTT.

V and J are TRBV7-9 and TRBJ2-7; possible D gene TRBD1, 5 bases. CDR1 is SEHNR, CDR2 FQNEAQ, per germline (reference sequence). The CDR3 covers 14 residues. V dropped 3 bases and J dropped 2 bases, with 11 bases sitting between them. CDR3 bases: TGTGCCAGCAGCTTCTCAAGGGGCGCCTACGAGCAGTACTTC. Protein sequence: CASSFSRGAYEQYF.

V and J are TRBV7-8 and TRBJ1-2; D is unresolved. Germline V gene lookup returns CDR1 SGHVS and CDR2 FQNEAQ. This CDR3 is built from 14 residues. The V and J ends lost 5 bases and 2 bases respectively, with 12 bases between them. CDR3 DNA: TGTGCCAGCAGCCAAGGTACGGGGAACTATGGCTACACCTTC. It translates to CASSQGTGNYGYTF.

The chain joins TRBV18 to TRBJ2-7; possible D gene TRBD2, 6 bases. CDR3 size: 12 residues. V was trimmed by 4 bases and J by 7 bases, leaving 11 bases between them. Germline CDR1 and CDR2: KGHSH and LQKENI. This CDR3 is CASSLRAGEQYF. The CDR3 nucleotides read TGTGCCAGCTCACTTCGGGCGGGGGAGCAGTACTTC.

V usage is TRBV7-8 and J usage is TRBJ2-3, with unresolved D. Looked up from germline, CDR1 is SGHVS and CDR2 is FQNEAQ. Trimming stripped 0 bases from V and 0 bases from J, with 16 bases between. CDR3 length equals 18 residues. The CDR3 spells CASSLANPGSTSTDTQYF. CDR3 DNA: TGTGCCAGCAGCTTAGCAAATCCGGGTAGTACTAGCACAGATACGCAGTATTTT.

The chain combines TRBV7-9 with TRBJ1-2; TRBD1 matches 7 bases. J gave up 5 bases and V 5 bases, and 5 bases lay outside the gene matches. This CDR3 is 13 amino acids long. CDR1 and CDR2 from the germline V gene are SEHNR and FQNEAQ (reference sequence). CDR3 nucleotides: TGTGCCAGCAGCACGGGACAGCAGTATGGCTACACCTTC. It encodes CASSTGQQYGYTF.

The CDR3 protein is CASSLIGTQGNTIYF. The CDR3 bases are TGTGCCAGCAGCTTGATCGGGACACAGGGAAACACCATATATTTT. The chain carries TRBV5-5 and TRBJ1-3, with D possibly matching TRBD1 (6 bases). This CDR3 spans 15 amino acids. Germline assignment: CDR1 SGHKS and CDR2 YYEKEE (reference sequence). Trimming shortened V by 1 base and J by 4 bases, and 12 bases separated the two germline ends. The variable domain in full, completed from reference TRBV5-5 and TRBJ1-3, reads DAGVTQSPTHLIKTRGQQVTLRCSPISGHKSVSWYQQVLGQGPQFIFQYYEKEERGRGNFPDRFSARQFPNYSSELNVNALLLGDSALYLCASSLIGTQGNTIYFGEGSWLTVV.

This chain links TRBV4-1 with TRBJ2-1; 11 bases are a match to TRBD2. The CDR3 runs 20 residues. The ends lost 3 bases at V and 3 bases at J; junction bases unmatched: 16. Per the germline V gene, CDR1 is MGHRA and CDR2 is YSYEKL. This CDR3 reads CASSQGPRASGGKNYNEQFF. The CDR3 coding sequence is TGCGCCAGCAGCCAGGGCCCAAGGGCTAGCGGGGGGAAAAACTACAATGAGCAGTTCTTC.

This chain joins TRBV15 and TRBJ1-5; TRBD1 agrees at 7 bases. V dropped 5 bases and J dropped 2; count of bases not matched to a gene: 6. The CDR3 is made up of 15 amino acids. Germline assignment: CDR1 LNHNV and CDR2 YYDKDF (reference sequence). Written as DNA, the CDR3 is TGTGCCACCAGCGGAGGGGGCTTGGGCAATCAGCCCCAGCATTTT. The encoded protein is CATSGGGLGNQPQHF.